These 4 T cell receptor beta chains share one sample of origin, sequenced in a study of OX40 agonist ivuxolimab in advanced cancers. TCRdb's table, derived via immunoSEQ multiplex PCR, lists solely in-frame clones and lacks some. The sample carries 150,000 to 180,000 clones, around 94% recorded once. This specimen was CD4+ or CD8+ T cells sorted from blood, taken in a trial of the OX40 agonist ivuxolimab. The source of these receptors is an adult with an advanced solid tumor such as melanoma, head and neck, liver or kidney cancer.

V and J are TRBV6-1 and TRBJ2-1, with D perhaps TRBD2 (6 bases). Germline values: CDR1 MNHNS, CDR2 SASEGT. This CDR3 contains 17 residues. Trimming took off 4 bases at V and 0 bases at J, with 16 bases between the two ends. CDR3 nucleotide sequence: TGTGCCAGCAGTGCCCCTTGGCGGGGTAGCTCCTACAATGAGCAGTTCTTC. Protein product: CASSAPWRGSSYNEQFF.

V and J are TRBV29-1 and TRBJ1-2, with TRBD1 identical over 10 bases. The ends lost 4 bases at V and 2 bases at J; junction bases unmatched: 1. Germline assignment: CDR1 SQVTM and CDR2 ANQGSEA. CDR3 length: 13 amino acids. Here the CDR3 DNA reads TGCAGCGTTGGACAGGGGGCGAACTATGGCTACACCTTC. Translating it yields CSVGQGANYGYTF.

The CDR3: CASSQGGALTDTQYF. CDR3 DNA: TGTGCCAGCAGCCAAGGGGGGGCTCTGACAGATACGCAGTATTTT. V is TRBV11-2 and J is TRBJ2-3; TRBD2 is a possible D gene (7 bases). V lost 5 bases, J lost 3 bases, and 15 bases lay in between. This CDR3 is 15 amino acids long. Germline V gives CDR1 SGHAT, CDR2 FQNNGV.

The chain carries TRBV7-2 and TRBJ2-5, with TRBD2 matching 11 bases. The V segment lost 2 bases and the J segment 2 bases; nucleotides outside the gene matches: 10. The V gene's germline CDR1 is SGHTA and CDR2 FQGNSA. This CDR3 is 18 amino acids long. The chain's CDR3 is CASSLIGLAGGRQETQYF. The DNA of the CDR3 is TGTGCCAGCAGCTTAATCGGGTTAGCGGGAGGGCGGCAAGAGACCCAGTACTTC.